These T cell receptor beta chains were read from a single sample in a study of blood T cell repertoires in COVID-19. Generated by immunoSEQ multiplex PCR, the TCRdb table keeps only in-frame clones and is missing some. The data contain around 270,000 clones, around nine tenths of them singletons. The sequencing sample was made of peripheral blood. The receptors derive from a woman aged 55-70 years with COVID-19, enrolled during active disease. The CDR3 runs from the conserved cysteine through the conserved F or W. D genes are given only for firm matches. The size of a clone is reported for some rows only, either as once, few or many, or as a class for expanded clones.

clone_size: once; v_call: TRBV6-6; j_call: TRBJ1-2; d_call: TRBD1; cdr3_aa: CASSRQGAGGYTF; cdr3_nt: TGTGCCAGCAGTCGACAGGGGGCGGGAGGCTACACCTTC
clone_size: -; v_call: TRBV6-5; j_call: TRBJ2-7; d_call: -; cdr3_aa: CASSYRDNSYEQYF; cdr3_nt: TGTGCCAGCAGTTACCGGGACAACTCCTACGAGCAGTACTTC
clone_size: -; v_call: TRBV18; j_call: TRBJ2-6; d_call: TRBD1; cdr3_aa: CASSTRDRGPPGANVLTF; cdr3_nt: TGTGCCAGCTCGACCCGGGACAGGGGACCTCCTGGGGCCAACGTCCTGACTTTC
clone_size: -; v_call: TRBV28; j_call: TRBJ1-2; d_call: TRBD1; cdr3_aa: CASSLRQGGYTF; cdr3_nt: TGTGCCAGCAGTTTGCGACAGGGTGGCTACACCTTC
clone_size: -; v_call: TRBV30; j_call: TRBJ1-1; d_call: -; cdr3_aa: CAWSTRGGNTEAFF; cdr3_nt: TGTGCCTGGAGTACGAGAGGAGGGAACACTGAAGCTTTCTTT
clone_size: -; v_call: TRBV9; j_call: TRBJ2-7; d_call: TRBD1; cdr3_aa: CASSAGQGLLAYEQYF; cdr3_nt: TGTGCCAGCAGCGCCGGACAGGGCCTTTTAGCCTACGAGCAGTACTTC
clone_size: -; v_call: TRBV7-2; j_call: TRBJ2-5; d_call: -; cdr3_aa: CASSLDRVIQETQYF; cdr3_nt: TGTGCCAGCAGCTTAGACAGGGTGATTCAAGAGACCCAGTACTTC
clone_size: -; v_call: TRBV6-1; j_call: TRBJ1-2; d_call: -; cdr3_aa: CASSEVAGSNYGYTF; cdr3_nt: TGTGCCAGCAGTGAAGTCGCAGGGTCCAACTATGGCTACACCTTC
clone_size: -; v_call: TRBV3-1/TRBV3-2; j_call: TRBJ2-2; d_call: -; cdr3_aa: CASSRIGGTGELFF; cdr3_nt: TGTGCCAGCAGCCGCATAGGGGGTACCGGGGAGCTGTTTTTT
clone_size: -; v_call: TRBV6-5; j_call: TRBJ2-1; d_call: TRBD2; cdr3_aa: CASRIAGSSYNEQFF; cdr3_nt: TGTGCCAGCAGGATAGCGGGTAGCTCCTACAATGAGCAGTTCTTC
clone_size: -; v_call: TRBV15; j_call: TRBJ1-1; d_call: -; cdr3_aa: CATSRVGSGTEAFF; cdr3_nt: TGTGCCACCAGCAGAGTCGGGAGTGGCACTGAAGCTTTCTTT
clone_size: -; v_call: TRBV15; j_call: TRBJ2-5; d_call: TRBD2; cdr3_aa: CATSLGGDPQETQYF; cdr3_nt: TGTGCCACCAGCTTGGGGGGGGATCCTCAAGAGACCCAGTACTTC
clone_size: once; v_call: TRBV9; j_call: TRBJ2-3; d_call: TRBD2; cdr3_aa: CASSSSYGLADSTDTQYF; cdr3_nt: TGTGCCAGCAGCTCCTCCTACGGACTAGCGGATAGCACAGATACGCAGTATTTT
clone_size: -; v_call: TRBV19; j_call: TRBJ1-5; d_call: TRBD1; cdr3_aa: CASSIGTGGNQPQHF; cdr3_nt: TGTGCCAGTAGTATAGGGACAGGGGGCAATCAGCCCCAGCATTTT
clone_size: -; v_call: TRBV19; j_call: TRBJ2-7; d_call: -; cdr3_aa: CASSYPLSGEQYF; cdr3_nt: TGTGCCAGTAGTTACCCCCTAAGTGGCGAGCAGTACTTC
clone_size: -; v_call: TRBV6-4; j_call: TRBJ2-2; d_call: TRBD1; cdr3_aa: CASSPARQGNTGELFF; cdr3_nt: TGTGCCAGCAGTCCCGCTCGACAGGGGAACACCGGGGAGCTGTTTTTT
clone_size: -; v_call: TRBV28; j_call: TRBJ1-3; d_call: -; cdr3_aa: CASSLPRPSGNTIYF; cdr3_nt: TGTGCCAGCAGTTTACCGCGTCCCTCTGGAAACACCATATATTTT
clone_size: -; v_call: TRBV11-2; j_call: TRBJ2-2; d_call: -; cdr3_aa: CASSLGSSWQQGKTGELFF; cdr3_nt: TGTGCCAGCAGCTTAGGGTCCTCTTGGCAGCAGGGGAAAACCGGGGAGCTGTTTTTT
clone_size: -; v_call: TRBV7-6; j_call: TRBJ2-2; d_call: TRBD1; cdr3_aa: CASSSSRDRSRTGELFF; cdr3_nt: TGTGCCAGCAGCTCGTCGAGGGACAGGTCACGCACCGGGGAGCTGTTTTTT
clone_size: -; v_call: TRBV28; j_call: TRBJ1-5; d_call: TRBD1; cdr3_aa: CASSWTGLTDQPQHF; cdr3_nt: TGTGCCAGCAGCTGGACAGGGCTTACGGATCAGCCCCAGCATTTT
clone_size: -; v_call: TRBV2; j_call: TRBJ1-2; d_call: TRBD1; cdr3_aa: CASRRQGEGYGYTF; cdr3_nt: TGTGCCAGCCGAAGACAGGGTGAAGGCTATGGCTACACCTTC
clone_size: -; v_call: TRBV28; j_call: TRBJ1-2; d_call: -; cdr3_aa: CASSPTPGYGYTF; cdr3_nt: TGTGCCAGCAGTCCTACTCCGGGGTATGGCTACACCTTC
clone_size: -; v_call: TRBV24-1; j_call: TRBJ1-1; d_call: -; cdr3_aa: CATSDPGTEAFF; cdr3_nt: TGTGCCACCAGCGACCCGGGTACTGAAGCTTTCTTT
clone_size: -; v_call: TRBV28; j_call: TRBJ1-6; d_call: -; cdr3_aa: CASRLRSGGNSPLHF; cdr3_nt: TGTGCCAGCAGACTCCGTTCGGGGGGTAATTCACCCCTCCACTTT
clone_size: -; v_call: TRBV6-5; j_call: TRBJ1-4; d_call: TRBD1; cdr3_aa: CASSYTSGGKLFF; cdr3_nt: TGTGCCAGCAGTTACACATCAGGGGGAAAACTGTTTTTT
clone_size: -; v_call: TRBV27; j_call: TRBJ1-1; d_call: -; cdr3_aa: CASSANTGWGTEAFF; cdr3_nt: TGTGCCAGCAGTGCCAATACAGGGTGGGGCACTGAAGCTTTCTTT
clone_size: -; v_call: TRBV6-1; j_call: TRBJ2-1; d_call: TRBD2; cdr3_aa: CASSESSGPHNEQFF; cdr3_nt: TGTGCCAGCAGTGAATCTAGCGGGCCCCACAATGAGCAGTTCTTC
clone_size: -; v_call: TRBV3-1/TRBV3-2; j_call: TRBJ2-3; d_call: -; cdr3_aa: CASRGGVVTDTQYF; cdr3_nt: TGTGCCAGCAGGGGGGGAGTCGTCACAGATACGCAGTATTTT
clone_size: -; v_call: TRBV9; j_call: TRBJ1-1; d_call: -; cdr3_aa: CASSPVTVNTEAFF; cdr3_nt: TGTGCCAGCAGCCCAGTGACAGTGAACACTGAAGCTTTCTTT
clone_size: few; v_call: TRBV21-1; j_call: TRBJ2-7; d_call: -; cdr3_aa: CASSFYTGGVSYEQYF; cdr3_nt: TGTGCCAGCAGCTTCTATACAGGGGGCGTCTCCTACGAGCAGTACTTC
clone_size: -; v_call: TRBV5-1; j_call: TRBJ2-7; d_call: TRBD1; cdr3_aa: CASSPPGQGYEQYF; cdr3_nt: TGCGCCAGCAGTCCTCCGGGACAGGGGTACGAGCAGTACTTC
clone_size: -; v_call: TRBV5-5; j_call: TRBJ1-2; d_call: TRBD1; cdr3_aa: CASSLTTGTGGGYGYTF; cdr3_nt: TGTGCCAGCAGCTTGACTACCGGGACAGGGGGCGGCTATGGCTACACCTTC
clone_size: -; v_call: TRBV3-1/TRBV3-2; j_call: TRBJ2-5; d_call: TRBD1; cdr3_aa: CASSRDRYSTQYF; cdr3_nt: TGTGCCAGCAGCCGGGACAGGTATTCGACCCAGTACTTC
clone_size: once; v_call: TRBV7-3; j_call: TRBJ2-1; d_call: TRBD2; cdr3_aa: CASSFPGLANNEQFF; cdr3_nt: TGTGCCAGCAGCTTCCCGGGACTAGCGAACAATGAGCAGTTCTTC
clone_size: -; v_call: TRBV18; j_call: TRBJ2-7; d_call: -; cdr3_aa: CASSLLRGTYEQYF; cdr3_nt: TGTGCCAGCTCACTCCTTAGGGGCACCTACGAGCAGTACTTC
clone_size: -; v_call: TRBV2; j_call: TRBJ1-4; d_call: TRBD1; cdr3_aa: CASSEFGTGLGEKLFF; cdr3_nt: TGTGCCAGCAGTGAGTTTGGGACAGGTTTAGGGGAAAAACTGTTTTTT